This passage covers 15 T cell receptor beta chains from one sample sequenced in a study of yellow fever vaccine responses in identical twins. Each CDR3 protein is one row after TCRdb ran MiXCR on the RT-PCR reads. The table shows about 3,000 distinct CDR3 sequences, with over 70% occurring only once. This sample comprised T cells from blood (PBMCs), unsorted or a sorted subset (not recorded which), obtained before or after yellow fever vaccination (not recorded which). All receptors come from a woman between 18 and 30 years old who received the yellow fever vaccine.

This chain uses TRBV11-3 with TRBJ2-2; D could derive from TRBD1 or TRBD2 (6 bases each). The CDR3 loop spans 16 amino acids. The V end was cut by 5 bases, the J end by 0 bases, with 13 bases between. Germline V gene sequence: CDR1 SGHNT, CDR2 YENEEA. The CDR3 here is CASSKVGGPNTGELFF. DNA of the CDR3: TGTGCCAGCAGCAAAGTCGGGGGCCCGAACACCGGGGAGCTGTTTTTT.

The chain uses TRBV6-5 and TRBJ2-3; the D gene is possibly TRBD1 (5 bases). The germline CDR1 and CDR2 sequences are MNHEY and SVGAGI. Trimming cost V 4 bases and J 2 bases, with 10 bases left between them. This CDR3 comprises 14 residues. The CDR3 loop reads CASSSGSTTDTQYF. Here the CDR3 DNA reads TGTGCCAGCAGTTCAGGGTCGACCACAGATACGCAGTATTTT.

CDR3 DNA: TGCAGCGTTGAGCGCCTCCTAGGGCAGGGCTCCACAGATACGCAGTATTTT. Encoded protein: CSVERLLGQGSTDTQYF. This rearrangement joins TRBV29-1 to TRBJ2-3; maybe TRBD1 (5 bases). Germline CDR1 is SQVTM and CDR2 is ANQGSEA. V lost 3 bases, J lost 2 bases, and 21 bases lay in between. This CDR3 is built from 17 residues.

V is TRBV30 and J is TRBJ1-2, with D possibly TRBD1 on 5 matching bases. Trimming removed 3 bases at V and 4 bases at J, with 15 bases between. CDR1 is GTSNPN, CDR2 SVGIG, per germline (reference sequence). This CDR3 is 14 amino acids long. CDR3 sequence reads: CAWRSGGYTYGYTF. The CDR3 DNA follows: TGTGCCTGGAGAAGCGGGGGATATACCTATGGCTACACCTTC.

The gene calls are TRBV7-9 and TRBJ1-4; D is undetermined. CDR1 is SEHNR and CDR2 is FQNEAQ in the germline V gene (reference sequence). The V end was cut by 5 bases, the J end by 6 bases, with 16 bases between. The CDR3 sequence is 15 residues long. CDR3 in DNA: TGTGCCAGCAGCCCCGGCGGCCTCCCAGATGAAAAACTGTTTTTT. It encodes CASSPGGLPDEKLFF.

This clonotype showed up just once. The chain has TRBV15 and TRBJ1-2, with TRBD1 matching 7 bases. With 7 bases clipped from V and 2 bases from J, the junction kept 4 bases outside the gene matches. The CDR3 runs to 13 residues. The V gene's germline CDR1 is LNHNV and CDR2 YYDKDF (reference sequence). This CDR3 is CATTMGQNYGYTF. CDR3 in DNA: TGTGCCACCACCATGGGACAGAACTATGGCTACACCTTC.

This clonotype has a single count. The rearrangement uses TRBV4-1 and TRBJ2-3; possible D gene TRBD1, 5 bases. V lost 0 bases and J lost 1, with 11 bases in between. Germline CDR1 and CDR2: MGHRA and YSYEKL. The CDR3 contains 16 residues. Here the CDR3 DNA reads TGCGCCAGCAGCCAAGAGCGGCAGGGTGGCACAGATACGCAGTATTTT. Protein product: CASSQERQGGTDTQYF.

The chain links TRBV4-1 to TRBJ1-2; 8 bases match TRBD1. Germline-derived CDR1 and CDR2 are MGHRA and YSYEKL. V lost 5 bases, J lost 4 bases, and 9 bases stayed unmatched. CDR3 length equals 15 residues. The CDR3 here is CASSSQGASGYGYTF. CDR3 DNA sequence: TGCGCCAGCAGCTCCCAGGGGGCTTCCGGCTATGGCTACACCTTC.

The V and J genes are TRBV7-6 and TRBJ1-5, with D possibly matching TRBD1 (5 bases). The CDR3 has 12 residues. The germline gives CDR1 SGHVS, CDR2 FNYEAQ. CDR3 in DNA: TGTGCTGTCGGGGGTAGCAATCAGCCCCAGCATTTT. This encodes CAVGGSNQPQHF. Full variable domain (missing parts from reference TRBV7-6 and TRBJ1-5): GAGVSQSPRYKVTKRGQDVALRCDPISGHVSLYWYRQALGQGPEFLTYFNYEAQQDKSGLPNDRFSAERPEGSISTLTIQRTEQRDSAMYRCAVGGSNQPQHFGDGTRLSIL.

The J gene is TRBJ2-2, the V gene TRBV5-4; D perhaps matches TRBD1 (6 bases). V lost 3 bases, J lost 0 bases, and 9 bases lay in between. The germline gives CDR1 SGHNT, CDR2 YYREEE (reference sequence). This CDR3 comprises 15 residues. In DNA, the CDR3 is TGTGCCAGCAGCTGGGGGACAACGAACACCGGGGAGCTGTTTTTT. As protein: CASSWGTTNTGELFF.

The CDR3 coding sequence is TGCGCCAGCAGCGAAACTAGCGGGAGCTACGAGCAGTACTTC. As protein: CASSETSGSYEQYF. The chain has TRBV5-1 and TRBJ2-7; 11 bases line up with TRBD2. Germline trimming cut 4 bases from V and 3 bases from J; bases unmatched to any gene: 3. This CDR3 contains 14 residues. CDR1 is SGHRS and CDR2 is YFSETQ in the germline V gene.

This clonotype was found once. The rearrangement links TRBV11-1 to TRBJ2-2; 8 bases agree with TRBD2. This CDR3 is 14 amino acids long. V lost 3 bases and J lost 6; bases outside the gene matches: 3. Per the germline V gene, CDR1 is SGHAT and CDR2 is FQDESV (reference sequence). The CDR3 DNA is TGTGCCAGCAGCTTGCCAGCGGGAGCCGGGGAGCTGTTTTTT. Translating gives CASSLPAGAGELFF.

The chain has TRBV11-2 and TRBJ2-2, with 7 bases identical to TRBD1. V lost 6 bases to trimming and J lost 3 bases; unmatched junction nucleotides: 10. The length of the CDR3 is 16 residues. Germline V gene data show CDR1 as SGHAT and CDR2 as FQNNGV. The CDR3 loop reads CASSLWRQGDTGELFF. In DNA form, the CDR3 reads TGTGCCAGCAGTCTTTGGAGGCAGGGGGACACCGGGGAGCTGTTTTTT.

The J gene is TRBJ2-5, the V gene TRBV4-2, with TRBD2 as a possible D gene (6 bases). The CDR3 is made up of 17 amino acids. Trimming cost V 0 bases and J 0 bases, with 14 bases left between them. Germline V CDR1 and CDR2: LGHNA, YNFKEQ. CDR3 in amino acids: CASSQDRTREDQETQYF. CDR3 coding DNA: TGTGCCAGCAGCCAAGATCGGACCAGGGAGGACCAAGAGACCCAGTACTTC.

The chain is built from TRBV11-2 and TRBJ2-7, with TRBD1 matching 8 bases. Looked up from germline, CDR1 is SGHAT and CDR2 is FQNNGV. V lost 5 bases, J lost 3 bases, and 15 bases stayed unmatched. The CDR3 totals 17 residues. The CDR3 DNA is TGTGCCAGCAGCATCGGACAGGGAAAGTTTCGGGGCTACGAGCAGTACTTC. Protein product: CASSIGQGKFRGYEQYF.